This entry features one TCR beta chain sequence. Its antigen is still unknown. Pooling of second doses given at about 4 or about 12 weeks was done. The data stem from a study of T cell responses to AZD1222 COVID-19 vaccine. Overall study findings and caveats: The study reported that nearly half of spike-specific TCRs target unmutated variant regions. Baseline antibody screening turned up just six or seven seropositive AZD1222 recipients.

TCRdb's copy holds only in-frame clones and misses some; the assay was immunoSEQ multiplex PCR. The sample records approximately 270,000 clones, around 92% being singletons. The length of the CDR3 is 17 residues. Germline V gives CDR1 LGHDT, CDR2 YNNKEL (reference sequence). Trimming removed 4 bases from V and 0 bases from J, with 16 bases in between. The sequenced sample was peripheral blood, obtained 28 days after the second AZD1222 dose. This sequence was found in an adult who received the AZD1222 COVID-19 vaccine. The genes are TRBV3-1 (or the pseudogene TRBV3-2) and TRBJ1-3; the D gene is possibly TRBD1 (5 bases). CDR3: CASSLDTLGTSGNTIYF. The CDR3 DNA follows: TGTGCCAGCAGCCTCGATACTCTGGGGACCTCTGGAAACACCATATATTTT.